This T cell receptor beta chain was sequenced in a study of T cells of healthy individuals. TCRdb passed the 5' RACE reads through MiXCR, listing each CDR3 protein once. Of about 41,000 distinct CDR3 sequences listed, 3.5% to 5.5% were seen once; the top ten hold about 9%. There are 16 residues in the CDR3. Germline V gives CDR1 MNHEY, CDR2 SMNVEV (reference sequence). With 1 base removed from V and 0 bases from J, the gap between germline ends came to 13 bases. The source of this sequence is a human donor in good health. V gene TRBV27 combines with J gene TRBJ2-7; D remains unclear. CDR3 sequence reads: CASSLYMGSSSYEQYF. CDR3 coding DNA: TGTGCCAGCAGTTTATATATGGGCTCTAGCTCCTACGAGCAGTACTTC.